This entry concerns a single T cell receptor beta chain. The antigen this receptor binds is unknown. No base quality values were provided; no much bigger clone lies one nucleotide off. CDR1 and CDR2 (LNHDA, SQIVND) derive from the germline V gene (reference sequence). The CDR3 contains 14 residues, cysteine and phenylalanine counted. The CDR3 DNA has 42 bases and is translated from base 1. V drops 6 bases and J drops 1 base, leaving 11 bases in between. TCRB CDR3 regions were amplified with the immunoSEQ multiplex PCR using forward primers for 54 TRBV segments and reverse primers for 13 TRBJ segments. Pre-culture CD4+ samples were sequenced at deep resolution with a target of some 200,000 T cell genomes. Sequencing of the amplicons on an Illumina HiSeq System generated 87 bp reads spanning the CDR3. The original methods were these. PCR and sequencing errors in the reads were corrected, and alignment to IMGT reference sequences was used to define CDR3 regions. Template and unique rearrangement counts were estimated using synthetic template pools. Clonality was computed as 1 minus Pielou's evenness. The Daley-Smith estimator was used to estimate richness. Repertoire overlap was measured with Morisita's index. A clone counted as low-abundance if it appeared in cultured samples but went undetected in the pre-culture repertoire of the same donor. The source is immuneACCESS, and TCRdb retained only in-frame sequences with V and J called. Part of the clones is not carried over; for the studies checked, unresolved V genes explain less than half of this, and the remainder is unexplained. That table furnishes V, J and clone size, whereas the DNA furnished D and trimming. This sample lists about 120,000 clones; around 92% were detected once. In total, the top ten clones hold less than 0.35% of the sample.

This sample is drawn from a study of T cell repertoires and HLA-DP antigens (dated by TCRdb to 2017 to 2018). Describing the broader study: An in vitro model of CD4+ T cell alloreactivity against allogeneic HLA-DP presented by transduced HeLa cells was used in the study. The three donors were two male and one female, with ages ranging from the 18-to-29 to the 60-to-69 age band. An average DNA input of about 200 ng was used for sorted CD137+CD4+ samples, compared with 1,200 ng for pre-culture CD4+ samples. Compared with self, one alloantigen differed at one amino acid in the peptide-binding groove and the other differed at ten to eleven, modelling structurally similar versus dissimilar alloantigens.

The study at large found these results: Sorted CD137+ cells showed similar clonality against both alloantigens (roughly 0.39), much higher than the clonality of pre-culture samples (roughly 0.039). An average cumulative frequency of around 35% against one allele and less than 65% against the other was found for clones undetected before culture. The study was limited by having just a few donors, by relying on a non-physiological HeLa antigen-presenting system, and by using total CD4+ cells as responders. The naive and memory CD4+ repertoires were not analysed as separate populations.

Magnetic bead negative selection was used to isolate untouched CD4+ T cells from Ficoll-separated PBMC, with an average purity of about 98%. Untouched CD4+ T cells were isolated with magnetic beads from Ficoll-separated PBMC, and a purity of approximately 98% was reached with negligible CD8+ contamination. Donors were a few healthy blood donors whose buffy coats supplied peripheral blood mononuclear cells. CMV seronegative status was shared by all three donors. The DNeasy Blood & Tissue Kit was used to extract genomic DNA. TCRB sequencing was performed on genomic DNA from sorted CD137+CD4+ cells and pre-culture CD4+ baseline samples from each subject.

Sequencing was performed on CD4+ T cells from PBMCs. The sequence links TRBV19 to TRBJ2-3, and perhaps TRBD2 as D gene, on 5 matching bases. The sequence derives from a young woman in good health and CMV-seronegative. In nucleotide form, the sequence is TGTGCCAGTAGGGGAGTGCAGCGCACAGATACGCAGTATTTT. Translated, it reads CASRGVQRTDTQYF. Here the CDR3 is joined to the reference TRBV19 and TRBJ2-3 genes, and the full variable domain is: DGGITQSPKYLFRKEGQNVTLSCEQNLNHDAMYWYRQDPGQGLRLIYYSQIVNDFQKGDIAEGYSVSREKKESFPLTVTSAQKNPTAFYLCASRGVQRTDTQYFGPGTRLTVL.